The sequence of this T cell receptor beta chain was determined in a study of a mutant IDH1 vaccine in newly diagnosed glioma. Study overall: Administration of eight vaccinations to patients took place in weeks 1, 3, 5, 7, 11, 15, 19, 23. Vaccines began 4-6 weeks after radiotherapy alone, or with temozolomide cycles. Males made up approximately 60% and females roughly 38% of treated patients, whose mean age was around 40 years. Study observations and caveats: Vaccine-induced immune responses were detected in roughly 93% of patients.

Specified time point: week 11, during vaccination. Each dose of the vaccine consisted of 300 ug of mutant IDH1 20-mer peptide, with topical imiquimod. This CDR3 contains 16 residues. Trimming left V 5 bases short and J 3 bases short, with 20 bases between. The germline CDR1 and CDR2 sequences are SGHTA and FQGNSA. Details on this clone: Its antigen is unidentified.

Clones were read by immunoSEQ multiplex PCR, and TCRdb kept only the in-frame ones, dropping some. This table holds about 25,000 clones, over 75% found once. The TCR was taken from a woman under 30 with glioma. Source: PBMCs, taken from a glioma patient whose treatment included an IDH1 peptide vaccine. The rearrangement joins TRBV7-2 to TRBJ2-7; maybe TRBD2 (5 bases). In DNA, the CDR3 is TGTGCCAGCAGCCACAATCCCGGGCCGGGAAACTACGAGCAGTACTTC. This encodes CASSHNPGPGNYEQYF.